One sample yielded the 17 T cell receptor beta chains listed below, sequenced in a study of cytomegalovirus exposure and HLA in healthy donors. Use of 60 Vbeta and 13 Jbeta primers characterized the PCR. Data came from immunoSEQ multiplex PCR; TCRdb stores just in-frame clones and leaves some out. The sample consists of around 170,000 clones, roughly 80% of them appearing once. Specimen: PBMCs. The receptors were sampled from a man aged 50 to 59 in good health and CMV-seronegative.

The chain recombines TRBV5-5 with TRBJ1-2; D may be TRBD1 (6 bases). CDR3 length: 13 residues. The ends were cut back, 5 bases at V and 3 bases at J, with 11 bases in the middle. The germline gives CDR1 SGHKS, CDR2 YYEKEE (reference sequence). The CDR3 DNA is TGTGCCAGCAGGCGATGGACAGACTATGGCTACACCTTC. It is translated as CASRRWTDYGYTF.

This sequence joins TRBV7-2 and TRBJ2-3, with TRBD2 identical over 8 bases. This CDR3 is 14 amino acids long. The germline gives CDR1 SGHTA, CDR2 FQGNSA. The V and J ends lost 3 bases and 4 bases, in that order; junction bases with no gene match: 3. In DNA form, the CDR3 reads TGTGCCAGCAGCTTCAGCGGGGGCTCAGATACGCAGTATTTT. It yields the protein CASSFSGGSDTQYF.

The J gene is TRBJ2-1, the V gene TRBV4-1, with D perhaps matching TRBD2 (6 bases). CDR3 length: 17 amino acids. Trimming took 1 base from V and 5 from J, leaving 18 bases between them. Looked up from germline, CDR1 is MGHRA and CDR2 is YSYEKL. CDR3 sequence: CASSQVIRTGRNNEQFF. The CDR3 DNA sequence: TGCGCCAGCAGCCAAGTCATCCGGACGGGGAGGAACAATGAGCAGTTCTTC.

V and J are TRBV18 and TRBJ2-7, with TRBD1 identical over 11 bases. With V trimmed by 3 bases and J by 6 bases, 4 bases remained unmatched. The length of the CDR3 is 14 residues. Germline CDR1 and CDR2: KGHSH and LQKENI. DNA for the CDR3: TGTGCCAGCTCACCCACGGGACAGGGGGTCGAGCAGTACTTC. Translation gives CASSPTGQGVEQYF.

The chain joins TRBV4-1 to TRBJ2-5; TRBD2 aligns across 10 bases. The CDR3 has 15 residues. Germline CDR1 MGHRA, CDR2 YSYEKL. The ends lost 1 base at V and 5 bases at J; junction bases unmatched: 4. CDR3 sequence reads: CASSQGSGGAETQYF. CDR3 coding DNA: TGCGCCAGCAGCCAAGGGAGCGGGGGGGCGGAGACCCAGTACTTC.

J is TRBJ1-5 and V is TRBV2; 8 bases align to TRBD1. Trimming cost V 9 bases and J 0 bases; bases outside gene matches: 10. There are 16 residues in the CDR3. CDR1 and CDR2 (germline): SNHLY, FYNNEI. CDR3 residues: CASVFDRGISNQPQHF. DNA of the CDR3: TGTGCCAGTGTTTTTGACAGGGGTATTAGCAATCAGCCCCAGCATTTT.

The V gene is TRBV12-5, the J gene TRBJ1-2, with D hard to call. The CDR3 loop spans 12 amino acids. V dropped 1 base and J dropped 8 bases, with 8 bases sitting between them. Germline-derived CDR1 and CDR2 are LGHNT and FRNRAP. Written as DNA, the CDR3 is TGTGCTAGTGGTTTGGCCACGGGAGGCTACACCTTC. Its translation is CASGLATGGYTF.

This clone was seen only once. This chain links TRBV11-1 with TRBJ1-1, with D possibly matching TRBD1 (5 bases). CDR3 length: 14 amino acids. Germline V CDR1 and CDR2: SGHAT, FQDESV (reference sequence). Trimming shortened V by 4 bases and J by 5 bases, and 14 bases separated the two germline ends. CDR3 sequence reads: CASSSGPRGTEAFF. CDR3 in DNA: TGTGCCAGCAGCTCCGGACCTAGGGGTACTGAAGCTTTCTTT. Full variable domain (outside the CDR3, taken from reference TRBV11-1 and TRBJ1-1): EAEVAQSPRYKITEKSQAVAFWCDPISGHATLYWYRQILGQGPELLVQFQDESVVDDSQLPKDRFSAERLKGVDSTLKIQPAELGDSAMYLCASSSGPRGTEAFFGQGTRLTVV.

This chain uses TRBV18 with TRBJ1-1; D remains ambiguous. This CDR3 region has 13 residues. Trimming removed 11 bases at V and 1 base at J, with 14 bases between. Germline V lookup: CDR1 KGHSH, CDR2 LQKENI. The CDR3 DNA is TGTGCCTCGGGAGGGTCGAGGAACACTGAAGCTTTCTTT. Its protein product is CASGGSRNTEAFF.

CDR3 sequence (DNA): TGTGCCAGCAGTGAATCTAGCACCGGGGAGCTGTTTTTT. This codes for CASSESSTGELFF. V gene TRBV2 combines with J gene TRBJ2-2; D not certain. The germline V and J ends were trimmed by 2 bases and 4 bases, with 5 bases remaining between them. Germline V gene lookup returns CDR1 SNHLY and CDR2 FYNNEI. CDR3 length: 13 residues.

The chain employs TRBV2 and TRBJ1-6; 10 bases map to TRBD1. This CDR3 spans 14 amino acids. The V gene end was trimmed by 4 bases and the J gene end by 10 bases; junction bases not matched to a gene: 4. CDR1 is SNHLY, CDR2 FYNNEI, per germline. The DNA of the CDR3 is TGTGCCAGCAGTGGACAGGGGGCCCGCTCACCCCTCCACTTT. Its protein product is CASSGQGARSPLHF.

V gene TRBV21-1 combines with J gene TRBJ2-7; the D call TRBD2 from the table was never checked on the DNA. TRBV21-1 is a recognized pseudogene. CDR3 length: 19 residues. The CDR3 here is CASSKVGLGGARPQYEQYF. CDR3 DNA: TGTGCCAGCAGCAAAGTAGGGTTGGGGGGGGCGAGGCCCCAATACGAGCAGTACTTC.

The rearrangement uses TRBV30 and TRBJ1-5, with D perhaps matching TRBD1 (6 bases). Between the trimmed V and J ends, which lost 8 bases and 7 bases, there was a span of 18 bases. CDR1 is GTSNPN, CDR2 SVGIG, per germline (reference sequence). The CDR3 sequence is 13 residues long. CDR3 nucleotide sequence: TGTGCCCTGGGACACCGAGAAGGCCAGCCCCAGCATTTT. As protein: CALGHREGQPQHF. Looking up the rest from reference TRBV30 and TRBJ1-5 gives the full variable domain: SQTIHQWPATLVQPVGSPLSLECTVEGTSNPNLYWYRQAAGRGLQLLFYSVGIGQISSEVPQNLSASRPQDRQFILSSKKLLLSDSGFYLCALGHREGQPQHFGDGTRLSIL.

CDR3 nucleotides: TGTGCCAGCAGCGTACAAGGGGTCCACGAGCAGTACTTC. Translation gives CASSVQGVHEQYF. The chain carries TRBV9 and TRBJ2-7; TRBD1 might be the D (5 bases). This CDR3 has 13 residues. V was pared by 1 base and J by 5 bases, with 10 bases between. The germline gives CDR1 SGDLS, CDR2 YYNGEE.

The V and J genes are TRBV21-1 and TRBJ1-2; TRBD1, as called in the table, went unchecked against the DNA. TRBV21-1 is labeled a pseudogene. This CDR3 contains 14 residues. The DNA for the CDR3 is TGTGCCAGCAGCAAAGCGTCACAGCACTATGGCTACACCTTC. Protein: CASSKASQHYGYTF.

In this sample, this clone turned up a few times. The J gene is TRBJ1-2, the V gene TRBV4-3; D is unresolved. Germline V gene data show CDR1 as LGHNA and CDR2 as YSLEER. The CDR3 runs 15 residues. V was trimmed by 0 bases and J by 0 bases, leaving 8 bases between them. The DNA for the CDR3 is TGCGCCAGCAGCCAAGATGCGATAGCTAACTATGGCTACACCTTC. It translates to CASSQDAIANYGYTF.

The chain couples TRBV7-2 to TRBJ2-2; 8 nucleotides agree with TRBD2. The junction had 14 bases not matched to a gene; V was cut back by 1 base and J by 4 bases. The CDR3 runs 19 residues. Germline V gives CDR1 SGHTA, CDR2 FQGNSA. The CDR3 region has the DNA TGTGCCAGCAGCTTAGTCCCTCCGGGACTAGGGGTTCGCACCGGGGAGCTGTTTTTT. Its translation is CASSLVPPGLGVRTGELFF.